This T cell receptor (beta chain) was captured in a study of blood T cell repertoires in COVID-19. The CDR3 runs to 14 residues. Germline V lookup: CDR1 LNHDA, CDR2 SQIVND (reference sequence). V was clipped by 1 base and J by 2 bases; unmatched bases: 2. The repertoire was sequenced with immunoSEQ multiplex PCR; TCRdb's copy has only in-frame clones and lacks some. The table lists roughly 65,000 clones, 85% to 90% of them singletons, with around 4% in the top ten. Sample: peripheral blood. The TCR comes from a man aged 50-59 years with acute or convalescent COVID-19. V usage is TRBV19 and J usage is TRBJ2-7; TRBD1 matches 7 bases. In DNA, the CDR3 is TGTGCCAGTAGTATAGCAGGGGGACCCTACGAGCAGTACTTC. It encodes CASSIAGGPYEQYF.